This TCR beta chain was sequenced during a study of OX40 agonist ivuxolimab in advanced cancers. Study overall: With a range of roughly 20 to 85, age averaged roughly 61 years, and more than 75% were male.

TCRdb keeps only in-frame clones here, not all; method: immunoSEQ multiplex PCR. The sample lists some 86,000 clones, roughly 88% seen once, with 0.33% in the top ten. CDR1 and CDR2 (germline): ENHRY, SYGVKD. The CDR3 sequence is 16 residues long. J was trimmed by 1 base and V by 3 bases; bases with no gene match: 6. Patients were ineligible given autoimmune disease history or systemic immunosuppression. The TCR sequence derives from an adult with an advanced solid tumor such as melanoma, head and neck, liver or kidney cancer. The sample was CD4+ or CD8+ T cells sorted from blood, taken in a trial of the OX40 agonist ivuxolimab. V and J are TRBV10-3 and TRBJ2-3; 8 bases align to TRBD1. The CDR3 DNA follows: TGTGCCATCAGTGAATATGAGACAGGGGGCACAGATACGCAGTATTTT. Its protein is CAISEYETGGTDTQYF.